This T cell receptor (beta chain) was found in a study of T-cell reconstitution after alpha-beta-depleted transplantation in children. The CDR3 covers 16 residues. The V gene lost 6 bases and the J gene lost 2 bases, with 20 bases spanning the gap. Germline CDR1 is SGHRS and CDR2 is YFSETQ. The library targeted TCRbeta and was prepared with unique molecular identifiers. TCRdb reanalysed the PCR reads using MiXCR and keeps one entry per CDR3 protein. The data show about 110,000 distinct CDR3 sequences, with around a tenth seen just once and roughly 8% held by the top ten. Turning to this clonotype: This sequence may be a read error, since a much larger clone differs from it by one base.

Sequenced here: PBMCs from the stem cell graft donor, sampled from the stem cell graft. The rearrangement links TRBV5-1 to TRBJ1-2; unclear D gene. The source is a human donor who donated a stem cell graft to a child with acute lymphoblastic leukemia. CDR3 protein: CASTDEAAERNYGYTF. For the CDR3, the DNA is TGCGCCAGCACCGACGAAGCGGCGGAGAGAAACTATGGCTACACCTTC.